The T cell receptor (beta chain) described here comes from a study of cytomegalovirus exposure and HLA in healthy donors. Study background: The approximately 710 first-cohort repertoires and the 100 to 150 validation repertoires shared the same platform, a later analysis reported.

On this clone itself: What it recognizes is unknown.

Germline CDR1 and CDR2: MNHEY and SMNVEV (reference sequence). The CDR3 extends over 15 amino acids. V lost 5 bases and J lost 0, with 11 bases in between. Among the approximately 130 subjects of the validation cohort, separate from the roughly 700-subject first cohort, were the donors. Study-wide results and limits: Researchers reported that a few CMV-associated chains were confirmed in vitro as CMV antigen-specific. Many donors shared some public TCRs, even though most TCR sequences were rare.

Profiling relied on immunoSEQ multiplex PCR, and the TCRdb table lists in-frame clones only, not all of them. The sample contains 56,000 or so clones, 93% of which appear only once. Material: PBMCs. The chain couples TRBV27 to TRBJ2-1; D unresolved. This receptor was obtained from a woman in her late teens or twenties in good health and CMV-seropositive. DNA of the CDR3: TGTGCCAGCAGTCCCCCCCCGAGCTCCTACAATGAGCAGTTCTTC. Its translation is CASSPPPSSYNEQFF.